Many counts were recorded for the clone carrying this T cell receptor beta chain. Its target is unknown. This record comes from a study of response to subunit inactivated influenza vaccine. Whole-study results and caveats: New T cells are recruited in small numbers by each seasonal influenza vaccination, according to the authors' suggestion.

In TCRdb, the RT-PCR reads were re-called with MiXCR into one record per CDR3 protein. Here the sample spans roughly 760,000 distinct CDR3 sequences, 21% being singletons. Germline CDR1 ENHRY, CDR2 SYGVKD. The V gene lost 2 bases and the J gene lost 4 bases, with 17 bases spanning the gap. This CDR3 comprises 16 residues. The genes are TRBV10-3 and TRBJ1-2; D possibly corresponds to TRBD1 (6 bases). The TCR originated in a man between 45 and 60 years old who received an inactivated influenza vaccine. The sequences come from PBMCs from blood, collected about 5 days after vaccination. The CDR3 sequence is CAISEMGGAHGYGYTF. CDR3 in DNA: TGTGCCATCAGTGAGATGGGGGGGGCTCATGGCTATGGCTACACCTTC.